The clone carrying this T cell receptor beta chain was observed a handful of times. Primers for the PCR totalled 60 Vbeta and 13 Jbeta. The table came from immunoSEQ multiplex PCR; TCRdb's copy has only in-frame clones and leaves some out. Among over 150,000 clones listed, approximately 80% were seen once. The source of the sample is a study of cytomegalovirus exposure and HLA in healthy donors. The trim removed 3 bases at V and 4 bases at J, leaving 0 bases unmatched. The length of the CDR3 is 14 residues. From germline, CDR1 is LGHNA and CDR2 YSLEER. Sample: PBMCs. This chain uses TRBV4-3 with TRBJ2-2; TRBD1 aligns across 9 bases. This clonotype originated in a woman aged 50 to 65 in good health and CMV-seropositive. The CDR3 coding sequence is TGCGCCAGCAGCCAGGACAGGGGCACCGGGGAGCTGTTTTTT. As protein: CASSQDRGTGELFF.